These T cell receptor beta chains were read from a single sample in a study of identical twins. MiXCR, run by TCRdb on the 5' RACE reads, gives a single entry per CDR3 protein. This repertoire shows 140,000 to 150,000 distinct CDR3 sequences, approximately 4% found once; its top ten account for around 8%. The sample consisted of memory T cells sorted from blood. The source of these receptors is a man aged 18 to 30 in good health. Both conserved end residues are part of each CDR3. The D gene is left open where the match is weak. Only part of the rows carry a size: once, few, many, or a class if the clone is expanded.

V gene: TRBV6-5; J gene: TRBJ1-2; D gene: TRBD1; clone size: few; CDR3 DNA: TGTGCCAGCAGTTACTCCGGGACAGTTAACTATGGCTACACCTTC; CDR3 protein: CASSYSGTVNYGYTF
V gene: TRBV7-2; J gene: TRBJ2-1; D gene: .; clone size: many; CDR3 DNA: TGTGCCAGCTCCGGGCAGGGAGCCTACAATGAGCAGTTCTTC; CDR3 protein: CASSGQGAYNEQFF
V gene: TRBV20-1; J gene: TRBJ1-2; D gene: .; clone size: many; CDR3 DNA: TGCAGTGCCTACCCGGGACCCCTCTCGTATGGCTACACCTTC; CDR3 protein: CSAYPGPLSYGYTF
V gene: TRBV18; J gene: TRBJ2-5; D gene: TRBD1; clone size: few; CDR3 DNA: TGTGCCAGCTCACCGAGGGGACAGGGGGAGACCCAGTACTTC; CDR3 protein: CASSPRGQGETQYF
V gene: TRBV4-1; J gene: TRBJ2-7; D gene: .; clone size: many; CDR3 DNA: TGCGCCAGCAGCCTCCTCTCCGACGAGGGGGGCTTCTCCTACGAGCAGTACTTC; CDR3 protein: CASSLLSDEGGFSYEQYF
V gene: TRBV28; J gene: TRBJ2-7; D gene: .; clone size: .; CDR3 DNA: TGTGCCAGCACCCCCAGGGGCAGCATAGACTCCTACGAGCAGTACTTC; CDR3 protein: CASTPRGSIDSYEQYF
V gene: TRBV12-3/TRBV12-4; J gene: TRBJ2-3; D gene: .; clone size: many; CDR3 DNA: TGTGCCAGCACGATCGGCGCAGATACGCAGTATTTT; CDR3 protein: CASTIGADTQYF
V gene: TRBV7-2; J gene: TRBJ1-5; D gene: .; clone size: many; CDR3 DNA: TGTGCCAGCAGCTTAGGGGGGGGGCCGGGCAATCAGCCCCAGCATTTT; CDR3 protein: CASSLGGGPGNQPQHF
V gene: TRBV28; J gene: TRBJ2-3; D gene: .; clone size: many; CDR3 DNA: TGTGCCAGCTACGACAGCGACGGTCACACAGATACGCAGTATTTT; CDR3 protein: CASYDSDGHTDTQYF
V gene: TRBV7-9; J gene: TRBJ2-1; D gene: TRBD2; clone size: many; CDR3 DNA: TGTGCCAGCAGCTTAGCGTTTATGCGGGAGAGGGATGAGCAGTTCTTC; CDR3 protein: CASSLAFMRERDEQFF
V gene: TRBV7-9; J gene: TRBJ2-1; D gene: .; clone size: many; CDR3 DNA: TGTGCCAGCAGCTTCGGCGGAAACAATGAGCAGTTCTTC; CDR3 protein: CASSFGGNNEQFF
V gene: TRBV7-3; J gene: TRBJ2-3; D gene: .; clone size: many; CDR3 DNA: TGTGCCAGCAGCCCACGGACAGCCCGTAGCACAGATACGCAGTATTTT; CDR3 protein: CASSPRTARSTDTQYF
V gene: TRBV2; J gene: TRBJ2-1; D gene: .; clone size: few; CDR3 DNA: TGTGCCAGCAATACCAGGGGTAACAATGAGCAGTTCTTC; CDR3 protein: CASNTRGNNEQFF
V gene: TRBV18; J gene: TRBJ1-3; D gene: .; clone size: many; CDR3 DNA: TGTGCCAGCTCACCGGGGATCGGCTCTGGAAACACCATATATTTT; CDR3 protein: CASSPGIGSGNTIYF
V gene: TRBV20-1; J gene: TRBJ2-2; D gene: .; clone size: many; CDR3 DNA: TGCAGTGCGGGCCTCGGGAACACCGGGGAGCTGTTTTTT; CDR3 protein: CSAGLGNTGELFF
V gene: TRBV5-5; J gene: TRBJ1-4; D gene: .; clone size: many; CDR3 DNA: TGTGCCAGCAGCTTGGTTGCAGGTGAAAAACTGTTTTTT; CDR3 protein: CASSLVAGEKLFF
V gene: TRBV4-2; J gene: TRBJ1-1; D gene: .; clone size: many; CDR3 DNA: TGTGCCAGCAGCCAGGATCTCGTGGGGGGCATGAACACTGAAGCTTTCTTT; CDR3 protein: CASSQDLVGGMNTEAFF
V gene: TRBV9; J gene: TRBJ2-2; D gene: .; clone size: many; CDR3 DNA: TGTGCCAGCAGCGCTGGGACGATATTCGCCGGGGAGCTGTTTTTT; CDR3 protein: CASSAGTIFAGELFF
V gene: TRBV10-3; J gene: TRBJ2-7; D gene: .; clone size: many; CDR3 DNA: TGTGCCATCAGAAAGGCGTCGGCGGACGAGCAGTACTTC; CDR3 protein: CAIRKASADEQYF
V gene: TRBV7-2; J gene: TRBJ2-3; D gene: .; clone size: .; CDR3 DNA: TGTGCCAGCAGCCAGTGGGCGGGGGCCGGAATGACAGATACGCAGTATTTT; CDR3 protein: CASSQWAGAGMTDTQYF
V gene: TRBV5-6; J gene: TRBJ2-2; D gene: .; clone size: many; CDR3 DNA: TGTGCCAGCAGCTTGGGGTGGGGCAGCGCGAACACCGGGGAGCTGTTTTTT; CDR3 protein: CASSLGWGSANTGELFF
V gene: TRBV12-3/TRBV12-4; J gene: TRBJ2-7; D gene: .; clone size: many; CDR3 DNA: TGTGCCAGCAGTTTAGAGTCTAAGGAGCAGTACTTC; CDR3 protein: CASSLESKEQYF
V gene: TRBV18; J gene: TRBJ2-1; D gene: .; clone size: few; CDR3 DNA: TGTGCCAGCTCACCGGGCACGGTTGGAGTCAATGAGCAGTTCTTC; CDR3 protein: CASSPGTVGVNEQFF
V gene: TRBV20-1; J gene: TRBJ1-1; D gene: .; clone size: many; CDR3 DNA: TGCAGTGCTAGGTACAGCATGAACACTGAAGCTTTCTTT; CDR3 protein: CSARYSMNTEAFF
V gene: TRBV27; J gene: TRBJ1-3; D gene: .; clone size: many; CDR3 DNA: TGTGCCAGCAGTCGGGGGGGATACTCTGGAAACACCATATATTTT; CDR3 protein: CASSRGGYSGNTIYF
V gene: TRBV15; J gene: TRBJ1-2; D gene: .; clone size: many; CDR3 DNA: TGTGCCACCAGCACAGGGGCCCGCAACTATGGCTACACCTTC; CDR3 protein: CATSTGARNYGYTF